This T cell receptor (beta chain) was observed in a study of blood T cells in healthy people across ages. Findings and limits, study-wide: A greater number of naive CD4+ cells and higher diversity distinguished long-lived donors from aged donors. Changes in expanded clonotypes were possibly confounded, as the CMV status of donors was unknown.

With regard to this clonotype: The target antigen is unknown.

PCR was performed a second time for about 7 to 11 cycles using a sample-barcoded 5' primer and a J-beta primer mix. TCRdb independently ran MiXCR on the 5' RACE reads; one entry per CDR3 protein. In the table there are roughly 790,000 distinct CDR3 sequences, 40% to 45% of which are singletons. Each donor was a healthy Caucasian individual from Russia, aged roughly 6 to 95. Per sample, a minimum of 6.5 million PBMCs were isolated. This CDR3 is 15 amino acids long. The V end lost 4 bases, the J end lost 4 bases, and 16 bases lay between the germline ends. The germline V gene encodes CDR1 KGHDR and CDR2 SFDVKD.

The sample comprised blood. V gene TRBV24-1 combines with J gene TRBJ2-7; a possible D gene is TRBD2 (5 bases). The origin of this receptor is an older woman in good health. CDR3 nucleotide sequence: TGTGCCACCAGTGAGTTGCACACTCCGGGGTACGAGCAGTACTTC. As protein: CATSELHTPGYEQYF.